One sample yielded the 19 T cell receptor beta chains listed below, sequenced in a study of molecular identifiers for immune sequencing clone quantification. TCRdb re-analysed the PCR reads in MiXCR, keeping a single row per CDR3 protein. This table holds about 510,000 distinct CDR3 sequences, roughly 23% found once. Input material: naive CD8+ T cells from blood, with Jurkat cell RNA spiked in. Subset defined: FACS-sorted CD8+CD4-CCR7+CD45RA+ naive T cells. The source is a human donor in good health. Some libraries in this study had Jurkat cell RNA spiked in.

The CDR3 protein is CSVEGDSTNTGELFF. CDR3 sequence (DNA): TGCAGCGTTGAGGGGGACAGCACGAACACCGGGGAGCTGTTTTTT. The chain combines TRBV29-1 with TRBJ2-2, with 7 nucleotides matching TRBD1. The CDR3 is 15 residues long. The germline CDR1 and CDR2 sequences are SQVTM and ANQGSEA. Trimming cost V 3 bases and J 0 bases; bases outside gene matches: 4.

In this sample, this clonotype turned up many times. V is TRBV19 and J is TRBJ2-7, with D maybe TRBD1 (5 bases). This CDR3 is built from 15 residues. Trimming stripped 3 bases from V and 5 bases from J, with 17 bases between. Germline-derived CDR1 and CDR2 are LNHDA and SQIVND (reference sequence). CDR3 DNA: TGTGCCAGTAGTATTGTGCCCCGGACAAAAGACGAGCAGTACTTC. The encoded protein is CASSIVPRTKDEQYF.

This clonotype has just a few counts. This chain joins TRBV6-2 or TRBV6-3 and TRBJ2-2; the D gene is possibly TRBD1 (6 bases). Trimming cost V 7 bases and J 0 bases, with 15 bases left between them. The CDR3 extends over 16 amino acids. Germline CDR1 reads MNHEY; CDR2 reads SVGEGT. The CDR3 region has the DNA TGTGCCAGCACAGGACAGACGGTCGCGAACACCGGGGAGCTGTTTTTT. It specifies CASTGQTVANTGELFF.

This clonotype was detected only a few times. DNA of the CDR3: TGTGCCAGCAGTCTGGGGGGGGCCCATCAGCCCCAGCATTTT. It yields the protein CASSLGGAHQPQHF. The genes are TRBV27 and TRBJ1-5; possibly TRBD1 for D (6 bases). With 5 bases removed from V and 5 bases from J, the gap between germline ends came to 13 bases. Looked up from germline, CDR1 is MNHEY and CDR2 is SMNVEV (reference sequence). The CDR3 totals 14 residues.

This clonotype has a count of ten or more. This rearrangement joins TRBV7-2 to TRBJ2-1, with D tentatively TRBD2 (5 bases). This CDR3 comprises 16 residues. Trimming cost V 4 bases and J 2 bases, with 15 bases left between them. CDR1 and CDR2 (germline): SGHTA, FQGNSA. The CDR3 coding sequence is TGTGCCAGCAGCTCCGGACTTTCAGTCCCCTACAATGAGCAGTTCTTC. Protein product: CASSSGLSVPYNEQFF.

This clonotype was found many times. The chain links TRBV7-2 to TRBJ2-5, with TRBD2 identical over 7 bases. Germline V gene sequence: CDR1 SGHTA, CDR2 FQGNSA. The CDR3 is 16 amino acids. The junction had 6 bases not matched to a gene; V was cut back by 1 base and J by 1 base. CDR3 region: CASSLGAGPLQETQYF. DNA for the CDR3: TGTGCCAGCAGCTTAGGAGCGGGGCCACTCCAAGAGACCCAGTACTTC.

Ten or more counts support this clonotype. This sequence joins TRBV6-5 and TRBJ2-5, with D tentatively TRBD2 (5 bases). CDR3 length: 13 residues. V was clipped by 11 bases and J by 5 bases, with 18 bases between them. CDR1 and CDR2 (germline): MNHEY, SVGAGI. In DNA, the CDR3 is TGTGCCGGCCAGGAGCGGCATTGGGAGACCCAGTACTTC. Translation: CAGQERHWETQYF.

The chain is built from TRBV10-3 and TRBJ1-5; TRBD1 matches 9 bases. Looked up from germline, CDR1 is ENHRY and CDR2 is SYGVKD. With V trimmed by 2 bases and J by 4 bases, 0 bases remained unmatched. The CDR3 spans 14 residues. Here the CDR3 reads CAISEGQGNQPQHF. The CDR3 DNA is TGTGCCATCAGTGAGGGACAGGGGAATCAGCCCCAGCATTTT.

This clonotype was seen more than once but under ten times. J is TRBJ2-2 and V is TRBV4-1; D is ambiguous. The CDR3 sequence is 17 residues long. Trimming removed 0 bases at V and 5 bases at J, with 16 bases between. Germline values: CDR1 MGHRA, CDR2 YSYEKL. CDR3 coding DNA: TGCGCCAGCAGCCAAGATGCTCGAGCTAGGAGAACCGGGGAGCTGTTTTTT. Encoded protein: CASSQDARARRTGELFF.

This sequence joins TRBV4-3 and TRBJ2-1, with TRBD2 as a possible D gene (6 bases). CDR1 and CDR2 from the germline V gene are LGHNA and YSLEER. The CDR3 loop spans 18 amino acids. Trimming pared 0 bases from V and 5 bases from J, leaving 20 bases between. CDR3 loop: CASSQDRWLAEGNNEQFF. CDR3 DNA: TGCGCCAGCAGCCAAGACCGGTGGTTAGCGGAGGGAAACAATGAGCAGTTCTTC.

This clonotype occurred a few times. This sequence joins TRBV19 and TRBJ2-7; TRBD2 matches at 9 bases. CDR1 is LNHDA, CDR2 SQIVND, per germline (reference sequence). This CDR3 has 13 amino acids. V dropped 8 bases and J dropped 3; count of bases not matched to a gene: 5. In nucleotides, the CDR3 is TGTGCCAGTTCGGGGACTAGCTACTACGAGCAGTACTTC. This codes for CASSGTSYYEQYF.

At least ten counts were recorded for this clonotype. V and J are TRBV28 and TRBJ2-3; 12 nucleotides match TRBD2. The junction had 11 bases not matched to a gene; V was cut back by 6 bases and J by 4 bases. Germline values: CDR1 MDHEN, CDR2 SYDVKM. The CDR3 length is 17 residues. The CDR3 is CASRASGRAGIADTQYF. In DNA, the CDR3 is TGTGCCAGCAGAGCTAGCGGGAGGGCGGGAATCGCAGATACGCAGTATTTT.

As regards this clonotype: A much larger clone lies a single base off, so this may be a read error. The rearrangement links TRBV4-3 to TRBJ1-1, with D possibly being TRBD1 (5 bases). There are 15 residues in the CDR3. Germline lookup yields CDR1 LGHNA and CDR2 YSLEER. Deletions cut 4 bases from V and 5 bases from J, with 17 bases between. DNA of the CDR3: TGCGCCAGCAGCCCAGATGGGGGAGGCTCGACTGAAGCTTTCTTT. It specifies CASSPDGGGSTEAFF.

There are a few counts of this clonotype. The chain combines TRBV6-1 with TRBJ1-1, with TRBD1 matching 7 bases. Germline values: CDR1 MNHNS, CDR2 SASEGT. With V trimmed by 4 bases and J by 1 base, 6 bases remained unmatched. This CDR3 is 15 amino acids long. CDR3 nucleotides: TGTGCCAGCAGTGTCCCGGGACAGAGGAACACTGAAGCTTTCTTT. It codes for CASSVPGQRNTEAFF.

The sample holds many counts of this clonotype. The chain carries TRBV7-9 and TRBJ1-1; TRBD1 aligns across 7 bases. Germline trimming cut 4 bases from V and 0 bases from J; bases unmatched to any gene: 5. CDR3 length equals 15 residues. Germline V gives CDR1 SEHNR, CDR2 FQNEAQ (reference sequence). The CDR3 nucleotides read TGTGCCAGCAGCTCACAGGGGCCCATGAACACTGAAGCTTTCTTT. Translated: CASSSQGPMNTEAFF.

The CDR3 nucleotides read TGTGCCAGCAGTTTAGGCCTAGCGGGAGGGCCAGGAGATACGCAGTATTTT. Protein: CASSLGLAGGPGDTQYF. The V gene is TRBV27, the J gene TRBJ2-3; 12 positions agree with TRBD2. The CDR3 consists of 17 residues. Germline CDR1 and CDR2: MNHEY and SMNVEV (reference sequence). The V segment lost 2 bases and the J segment 5 bases; nucleotides outside the gene matches: 8.

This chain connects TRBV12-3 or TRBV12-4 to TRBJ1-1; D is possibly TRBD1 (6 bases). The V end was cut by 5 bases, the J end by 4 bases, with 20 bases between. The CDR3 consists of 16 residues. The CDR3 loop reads CASSPPRGGNVTEAFF. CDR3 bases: TGTGCCAGCAGTCCACCCAGGGGAGGGAACGTCACTGAAGCTTTCTTT.

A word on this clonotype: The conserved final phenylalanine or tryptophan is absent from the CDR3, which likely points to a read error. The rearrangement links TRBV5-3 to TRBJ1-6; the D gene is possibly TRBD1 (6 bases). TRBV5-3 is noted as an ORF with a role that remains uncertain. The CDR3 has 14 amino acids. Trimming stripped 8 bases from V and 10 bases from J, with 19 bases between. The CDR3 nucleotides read TGTGCCAGCACCGTCAAGGGGGGCGGATCACCCCTCCACCTT. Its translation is CASTVKGGGSPLHL.

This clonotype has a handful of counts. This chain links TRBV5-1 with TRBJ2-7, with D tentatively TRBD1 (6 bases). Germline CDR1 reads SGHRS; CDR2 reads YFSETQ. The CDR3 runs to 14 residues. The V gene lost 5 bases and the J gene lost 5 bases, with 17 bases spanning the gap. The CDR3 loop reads CASSYATGQDEQYF. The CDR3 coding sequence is TGCGCCAGCAGTTATGCAACAGGGCAGGACGAGCAGTACTTC.